This T cell receptor (beta chain) was found in a study of T cell responses to AZD1222 COVID-19 vaccine. Deletions cut 4 bases from V and 8 bases from J, with 23 bases between. The germline CDR1 and CDR2 sequences are MNHEY and SVGEGT. CDR3 size: 17 residues. Clones were read by immunoSEQ multiplex PCR, and TCRdb kept only the in-frame ones, dropping some. The table shows 80,000 to 100,000 clones, with around 90% occurring only once. The sequence came from an adult in good health. Material: peripheral blood, obtained on day 0 of AZD1222 vaccination. The chain recombines TRBV6-2 or TRBV6-3 with TRBJ1-4; D is uncertain. Here the CDR3 DNA reads TGTGCCAGCAGTTCAGACCTCGGGGAGTCTTCCAGAGAAAAACTGTTTTTT. Its translation is CASSSDLGESSREKLFF.